This T cell receptor beta chain was sequenced during a study of blood T cells in healthy people across ages. The V and J ends lost 6 bases and 2 bases respectively, with 14 bases between them. Germline V gene lookup returns CDR1 DFQATT and CDR2 SNEGSKA (reference sequence). This CDR3 contains 13 residues. This clonotype was recorded a few times. PCR was performed a second time for about 7 to 12 cycles using a sample-barcoded 5' primer and a J-beta primer mix. Unique molecular identifiers of 12 random nucleotides labeled each cDNA. TCRdb redid the calling of the 5' RACE reads with MiXCR, one entry per CDR3 protein. The sample yields 1.5 million to 2 million distinct CDR3 sequences, under 30% seen once.

The sequence came from a woman in her twenties or thirties in good health. The rearrangement links TRBV20-1 to TRBJ2-7; D remains ambiguous. Specimen: blood. CDR3 sequence (DNA): TGCAGTGCCTCCCCGGTCAGTACCTACGAGCAGTACTTC. It yields the protein CSASPVSTYEQYF.